This is a list of T cell receptor beta chains from one sample in a study of shared clonotypes between healthy human individuals. Sequencing was performed with immunoSEQ multiplex PCR; in TCRdb, only in-frame clones are kept and a portion is missing. This sample carries around 2.1 million clones, under 95% of them seen once, and the ten largest clones take more than 1.5%. The source material was naive CD8+ T cells from PBMCs. The receptors originated from a man between 18 and 35 years old in good health. Some clones in this sample may be carry-over from other donors' samples. Both conserved end residues are part of each CDR3. The D gene is left open where the match is weak. Not all rows give a size; the values are once, few, many and, for expanded clones, a class.

V: TRBV9
length: 14
size: .
J: TRBJ2-3
D: .
CDR3: CASSEWTSPDTQYF

V: TRBV9
length: 14
size: once
J: TRBJ2-5
D: .
CDR3: CASGEGNGQETQYF

V: TRBV30
length: 14
size: few
J: TRBJ1-5
D: .
CDR3: CAWSVYGVSQPQHF

V: TRBV11-3
length: 12
size: .
J: TRBJ2-7
D: .
CDR3: CASSSDSYEQYF

V: TRBV27
length: 12
size: .
J: TRBJ1-5
D: .
CDR3: CASGYGNQPQHF

V: TRBV21-1
length: 16
size: .
J: TRBJ1-2
D: .
CDR3: CASSLKRQGAYYGYTF

V: TRBV10-3
length: 14
size: .
J: TRBJ1-5
D: .
CDR3: CAIRETGPNQPQHF

V: TRBV27
length: 17
size: .
J: TRBJ2-2
D: TRBD2
CDR3: CASSLTLAEGNTGELFF

V: TRBV9
length: 12
size: once
J: TRBJ2-1
D: .
CDR3: CASSVEGPEQFF

V: TRBV10-1
length: 14
size: .
J: TRBJ2-1
D: TRBD2
CDR3: CASSGLAGGNEQFF

V: TRBV25-1
length: 14
size: once
J: TRBJ1-3
D: .
CDR3: CASSEFLSGNTIYF

V: TRBV7-9
length: 14
size: .
J: TRBJ2-1
D: .
CDR3: CASSDGRGGNEQFF

V: TRBV27
length: 15
size: .
J: TRBJ2-7
D: .
CDR3: CASSFSASGSYEQYF

V: TRBV28
length: 12
size: .
J: TRBJ1-5
D: .
CDR3: CASSWMGQPQHF

V: TRBV9
length: 13
size: .
J: TRBJ2-3
D: .
CDR3: CASSETGGDTQYF